The 4 T cell receptor beta chains given below trace back to one sample, sequenced in a study of Tregs in tolerant kidney transplant recipients. The protocol was immunoSEQ multiplex PCR, while the TCRdb copy is restricted to in-frame clones and leaves out a portion. In the table there are more than 95,000 clones, almost 95% of which are singletons. Sequencing was performed on CD4+ T cells from blood. The receptor source for this set is a human donor in good health.

The CDR3 nucleotides are TGTGCCAGCAGATCACAGGGGATAAGCGAGCAGTACTTC. It translates to CASRSQGISEQYF. This chain links TRBV6-5 with TRBJ2-7; 7 nucleotides agree with TRBD1. V dropped 6 bases and J dropped 6; count of bases not matched to a gene: 8. Germline V gives CDR1 MNHEY, CDR2 SVGAGI. The CDR3 loop spans 13 amino acids.

CDR3 bases: TGTGCCTGGAGTGTAAACAGAAACACTGAAGCTTTCTTT. Its translation is CAWSVNRNTEAFF. This chain joins TRBV30 and TRBJ1-1, with D hard to call. The ends were cut back, 0 bases at V and 2 bases at J, with 7 bases in the middle. CDR1 is GTSNPN, CDR2 SVGIG, per germline (reference sequence). The CDR3 runs to 13 residues.

The gene calls are TRBV5-6 and TRBJ2-6; a possible D gene is TRBD1 (5 bases). V was shortened by 4 bases and J by 0 bases, with 8 bases between the two germline ends. Germline V CDR1 and CDR2: SGHDT, YYEEEE. This CDR3 spans 15 amino acids. CDR3 sequence: CASSVTGSGANVLTF. CDR3 bases: TGTGCCAGCAGCGTAACAGGCTCTGGGGCCAACGTCCTGACTTTC.

V and J are TRBV20-1 and TRBJ2-7; D uncertain. Trimming stripped 6 bases from V and 9 bases from J, with 15 bases between. The CDR3 runs 11 residues. The germline gives CDR1 DFQATT, CDR2 SNEGSKA (reference sequence). CDR3 in DNA: TGCAGTGCCAGTACCCTCTCCGGGCAGTACTTC. It translates to CSASTLSGQYF.